Shown below are 23 T cell receptor beta chains from a single sample sequenced in a study of T cell repertoires in cytomegalovirus infection. TCRdb called the reads again in MiXCR, with one record for every CDR3 protein. The sample includes hundreds of thousands of distinct CDR3 sequences, more than 40% of them seen just once. No antigens are known for them. Sequenced material: cultured PBMCs, taken from culture after CMV antigen stimulation. The receptors stem from a human donor in good health (CMV status not recorded). Some clones in this sample may be carry-over from other donors' samples.

CDR3 sequence (DNA): TGTGCCAGCAGCTTACTCGGACAGCGCGTTTCCTACGAGCAGTACTTC. Translation gives CASSLLGQRVSYEQYF. The chain uses TRBV7-2 and TRBJ2-7; D may be TRBD1 (6 bases). Per germline, CDR1 SGHTA and CDR2 FQGNSA. Trimming cost V 2 bases and J 1 base, with 15 bases left between them. The CDR3 is 16 amino acids. The variable domain in full, completed from reference TRBV7-2 and TRBJ2-7, reads GAGVSQSPSNKVTEKGKDVELRCDPISGHTALYWYRQSLGQGLEFLIYFQGNSAPDKSGLPSDRFSAERTGGSVSTLTIQRTQQEDSAVYLCASSLLGQRVSYEQYFGPGTRLTVT.

J is TRBJ2-3 and V is TRBV9; D is ambiguous. Germline CDR1 and CDR2: SGDLS and YYNGEE. The CDR3 is 15 residues long. The V end lost 4 bases, the J end lost 0 bases, and 12 bases lay between the germline ends. CDR3 sequence (DNA): TGTGCCAGCAGCCCCCCCCACCTGAGCACAGATACGCAGTATTTT. This translates into CASSPPHLSTDTQYF.

In its sample, this clonotype was seen once. The chain employs TRBV30 and TRBJ1-2, with no clear D. The germline V gene encodes CDR1 GTSNPN and CDR2 SVGIG (reference sequence). Trimming took 0 bases from V and 8 from J, leaving 10 bases between them. This CDR3 region has 12 residues. The CDR3 nucleotides read TGTGCCTGGAGTGTAGTCGACACAGGCTACACCTTC. As protein: CAWSVVDTGYTF.

The chain couples TRBV11-2 to TRBJ2-7; D is possibly TRBD2 (6 bases). CDR3 length equals 13 residues. Germline lookup yields CDR1 SGHAT and CDR2 FQNNGV. V was trimmed by 11 bases and J by 2 bases, leaving 16 bases between them. The CDR3 loop reads CASGGTVTYEQYF. For the CDR3, the DNA is TGTGCCTCAGGAGGGACCGTAACCTACGAGCAGTACTTC.

The chain uses TRBV12-3 or TRBV12-4 and TRBJ1-4; perhaps TRBD1 as D (6 bases). The CDR3 has 14 amino acids. The V end lost 6 bases, the J end lost 4 bases, and 12 bases lay between the germline ends. The CDR3 bases are TGTGCCAGCAGCCTACAGGGCCATAATGAAAAACTGTTTTTT. Translated: CASSLQGHNEKLFF.

The chain uses TRBV12-3 or TRBV12-4 and TRBJ2-7; TRBD2 matches at 11 bases. V shed 7 bases, J shed 0 bases, and the junction held 8 bases outside the gene matches. The CDR3 length is 16 residues. CDR3 coding DNA: TGTGCCAGCACCCGTAGCGGGGGGGACCTCTCCTACGAGCAGTACTTC. This codes for CASTRSGGDLSYEQYF.

This clonotype was recorded a few times. The chain couples TRBV5-1 to TRBJ1-2; the D is unclear. The CDR3 covers 15 residues. The V end lost 1 base, the J end lost 1 base, and 11 bases lay between the germline ends. Germline V gives CDR1 SGHRS, CDR2 YFSETQ. The CDR3 loop reads CASSLYSSSNYGYTF. CDR3 nucleotides: TGCGCCAGCAGCTTGTACAGTTCAAGTAACTATGGCTACACCTTC.

The V gene is TRBV12-3 or TRBV12-4, the J gene TRBJ1-1; a possible D gene is TRBD1 (6 bases). There are 15 residues in the CDR3. Trimming pared 7 bases from V and 3 bases from J, leaving 18 bases between. For the CDR3, the DNA is TGTGCCAGCAAGACCCTATGGGGGGGCGACACTGAAGCTTTCTTT. Translated, it gives CASKTLWGGDTEAFF.

In DNA, the CDR3 is TGTGCCAGCTCACCATACCTAGCGGAGACAGATACGCAGTATTTT. Its translation is CASSPYLAETDTQYF. The V gene is TRBV18, the J gene TRBJ2-3; 7 bases line up with TRBD2. CDR3 length: 15 amino acids. Germline V gene lookup returns CDR1 KGHSH and CDR2 LQKENI. Trimming took 2 bases from V and 3 from J; bases not matched to a gene: 5. The full variable domain, its missing parts supplied by reference TRBV18 and TRBJ2-3, is NAGVMQNPRHLVRRRGQEARLRCSPMKGHSHVYWYRQLPEEGLKFMVYLQKENIIDESGMPKERFSAEFPKEGPSILRIQQVVRGDSAAYFCASSPYLAETDTQYFGPGTRLTVL.

This sequence joins TRBV27 and TRBJ2-1; no clear D gene. The CDR3 consists of 12 residues. Germline CDR1 and CDR2: MNHEY and SMNVEV (reference sequence). Between the trimmed V and J ends, which lost 0 bases and 8 bases, there was a span of 5 bases. CDR3 nucleotide sequence: TGTGCCAGCAGTTTATCGCACGATGAGCAGTTCTTC. As protein: CASSLSHDEQFF.

A few counts support this clonotype. J is TRBJ1-6 and V is TRBV7-9; no clear D. Trimming took off 0 bases at V and 10 bases at J, with 13 bases between the two ends. This CDR3 has 15 residues. Germline CDR1 and CDR2: SEHNR and FQNEAQ (reference sequence). CDR3 sequence: CASSLARLGRSPLHF. The CDR3, as DNA: TGTGCCAGCAGCTTAGCGCGGTTGGGTCGATCACCCCTCCACTTT.

The sample holds a few counts of this clonotype. This sequence joins TRBV7-8 and TRBJ2-3; 8 nucleotides agree with TRBD2. Trimming removed 0 bases from V and 3 bases from J; junction bases left unmatched: 2. The CDR3 covers 15 residues. Looked up from germline, CDR1 is SGHVS and CDR2 is FQNEAQ. This CDR3 is CASSLASGRTDTQYF. CDR3 coding DNA: TGTGCCAGCAGCTTAGCGAGCGGGAGAACAGATACGCAGTATTTT.

This clonotype was seen more than once but under ten times. The chain is built from TRBV18 and TRBJ1-4; a possible D gene is TRBD1 (6 bases). The CDR3 length is 14 residues. V gave up 4 bases and J gave up 3 bases, with 9 bases separating them. Per germline, CDR1 KGHSH and CDR2 LQKENI. CDR3 in DNA: TGTGCCAGCTCACAAGACAGGTCTAATGAAAAACTGTTTTTT. This translates into CASSQDRSNEKLFF.

The chain combines TRBV7-9 with TRBJ1-2; 10 bases match TRBD1. This CDR3 contains 16 residues. Germline V gene sequence: CDR1 SEHNR, CDR2 FQNEAQ (reference sequence). With 5 bases clipped from V and 6 bases from J, the junction kept 12 bases outside the gene matches. Written as DNA, the CDR3 is TGTGCCAGCAGCCCACGACAGGGGGCGCAGCTCAATGGCTACACCTTC. Translation: CASSPRQGAQLNGYTF.

V and J are TRBV7-8 and TRBJ1-5, with 9 positions matching TRBD1. Per the germline V gene, CDR1 is SGHVS and CDR2 is FQNEAQ. The V and J ends lost 1 base and 7 bases, in that order; junction bases with no gene match: 5. The CDR3 sequence is 15 residues long. The DNA of the CDR3 is TGTGCCAGCAGCTTAGGAGGGACAGGGCTACAGCCCCAGCATTTT. Encoded protein: CASSLGGTGLQPQHF.

A few counts support this clonotype. The chain recombines TRBV19 with TRBJ1-5; perhaps TRBD1 as D (6 bases). V was cut by 10 bases and J by 2 bases, with 9 bases left in between. This CDR3 is 12 amino acids long. CDR1 and CDR2 from the germline V gene are LNHDA and SQIVND (reference sequence). The CDR3 nucleotides are TGTGCCACCCGACAGGGCAATCAGCCCCAGCATTTT. Translation gives CATRQGNQPQHF.

The V call is TRBV15, the J call TRBJ2-3; 11 bases map to TRBD2. This CDR3 region has 18 residues. V was clipped by 3 bases and J by 2 bases; unmatched bases: 10. Germline values: CDR1 LNHNV, CDR2 YYDKDF (reference sequence). The CDR3 reads CATSSFRLAGGSTDTQYF. DNA for the CDR3: TGTGCCACCAGCAGTTTCCGTCTAGCGGGGGGTTCCACAGATACGCAGTATTTT.

This rearrangement joins TRBV15 to TRBJ2-3; D gene unclear. Germline-derived CDR1 and CDR2 are LNHNV and YYDKDF (reference sequence). Trimming took 3 bases from V and 4 from J, leaving 11 bases between them. The CDR3 covers 14 residues. The CDR3 DNA is TGTGCCACCAGCAGGGCCAGGAGCCCAGATACGCAGTATTTT. Translated: CATSRARSPDTQYF. Filled out from reference TRBV15 and TRBJ2-3, the complete variable domain reads DAMVIQNPRYQVTQFGKPVTLSCSQTLNHNVMYWYQQKSSQAPKLLFHYYDKDFNNEADTPDNFQSRRPNTSFCFLDIRSPGLGDTAMYLCATSRARSPDTQYFGPGTRLTVL.

The chain employs TRBV11-2 and TRBJ2-5, with 12 bases that match TRBD2. The CDR3 sequence is 19 residues long. Germline CDR1 is SGHAT and CDR2 is FQNNGV. With V trimmed by 0 bases and J by 4 bases, 12 bases remained unmatched. The CDR3 loop reads CASSLEPGASGRARETQYF. In nucleotides, the CDR3 is TGTGCCAGCAGCTTAGAGCCCGGGGCTAGCGGGAGGGCCAGAGAGACCCAGTACTTC.

This clonotype came up a few times. V usage is TRBV4-2 and J usage is TRBJ2-3; tentatively, D is TRBD1 or TRBD2 (6 bases each). Looked up from germline, CDR1 is LGHNA and CDR2 is YNFKEQ. Trimming removed 5 bases at V and 6 bases at J, with 18 bases between. The CDR3 loop spans 15 amino acids. CDR3 protein: CASSSRSGAGDTQYF. CDR3 DNA: TGTGCCAGCAGCTCACGTTCGGGGGCAGGGGATACGCAGTATTTT.

This clonotype appeared a few times. The chain uses TRBV25-1 and TRBJ2-3, with 9 bases lining up with TRBD1. The V gene end was trimmed by 3 bases and the J gene end by 3 bases; junction bases not matched to a gene: 4. Germline V lookup: CDR1 MGHDK, CDR2 SYGVNS. The CDR3 is 15 amino acids. In nucleotides, the CDR3 is TGTGCCAGCAGTGATCCGGGACAGGGAACAGATACGCAGTATTTT. This encodes CASSDPGQGTDTQYF.

This clonotype was recorded a few times. The chain joins TRBV27 to TRBJ2-3, with 11 bases identical to TRBD2. The CDR3 spans 14 residues. V lost 5 bases and J lost 14; bases outside the gene matches: 12. CDR1 MNHEY and CDR2 SMNVEV come from the germline V gene (reference sequence). CDR3 nucleotides: TGTGCCAGCAGTCAAGGAACGGGACTAGCGGCATCGTATTTT. Translation gives CASSQGTGLAASYF.

This clonotype was seen a handful of times. This CDR3 is CAMLLVGLAGLGQFF. The CDR3 nucleotides read TGTGCCATGCTTCTGGTGGGACTAGCGGGATTGGGGCAGTTCTTC. The gene calls are TRBV12-3 or TRBV12-4 and TRBJ2-1; TRBD2 aligns across 13 bases. V was clipped by 10 bases and J by 12 bases; unmatched bases: 15. The CDR3 runs to 15 residues.